Following are 27 T cell receptor beta chains from one sample sequenced in a study of blood T cell repertoires in COVID-19. Only in-frame clones appear in the TCRdb table, and some are missing; sequencing was by immunoSEQ multiplex PCR. The top ten hold 1.2% of the sample, which has around 200,000 clones, 70% to 90% seen once. The sequenced sample consisted of PBMCs or T cells enriched from blood (not recorded which). All receptors derive from a man under 40 who had recovered from COVID-19.

The chain uses TRBV4-3 and TRBJ1-2; 7 bases map to TRBD1. This CDR3 has 15 residues. CDR1 and CDR2 from the germline V gene are LGHNA and YSLEER. Unmatched junction bases numbered 7, after V lost 2 bases and J lost 4 bases. The DNA of the CDR3 is TGCGCCAGCAGCCAATTTACAGGGGCGGCCTATGGCTACACCTTC. This sequence encodes CASSQFTGAAYGYTF.

The gene calls are TRBV21-1 and TRBJ1-5; TRBD1, as called in the table, went unchecked against the DNA. TRBV21-1 is labeled a pseudogene. The CDR3 sequence is 16 residues long. DNA of the CDR3: TGTGCCAGCAGCCACATGACAGGGGGGCGCAATCAGCCCCAGCATTTT. Amino acids: CASSHMTGGRNQPQHF.

The chain carries TRBV7-9 and TRBJ2-5, with 11 bases identical to TRBD2. The trim removed 5 bases at V and 4 bases at J, leaving 9 bases unmatched. The CDR3 loop spans 16 amino acids. CDR1 and CDR2 (germline): SEHNR, FQNEAQ (reference sequence). The chain's CDR3 is CASSITSGSVGETQYF. DNA for the CDR3: TGTGCCAGCAGCATCACTAGCGGGAGCGTCGGAGAGACCCAGTACTTC. Full variable domain (rest looked up from reference TRBV7-9 and TRBJ2-5): DTGVSQNPRHKITKRGQNVTFRCDPISEHNRLYWYRQTLGQGPEFLTYFQNEAQLEKSRLLSDRFSAERPKGSFSTLEIQRTEQGDSAMYLCASSITSGSVGETQYFGPGTRLLVL.

The chain combines TRBV19 with TRBJ1-5; D unresolved. Germline CDR1 LNHDA, CDR2 SQIVND (reference sequence). The CDR3 length is 13 residues. The germline V and J ends were trimmed by 7 bases and 3 bases, with 10 bases remaining between them. The CDR3 reads CASTGQFNQPQHF. The CDR3 DNA follows: TGTGCCAGTACGGGTCAGTTCAATCAGCCCCAGCATTTT.

This chain connects TRBV30 to TRBJ2-3; 9 nucleotides align to TRBD2. The CDR3 sequence is 15 residues long. Looked up from germline, CDR1 is GTSNPN and CDR2 is SVGIG (reference sequence). The V and J ends lost 4 bases and 2 bases, in that order; junction bases with no gene match: 7. The chain's CDR3 is CAWMGQRGVTDTQYF. CDR3 DNA: TGTGCCTGGATGGGACAGCGGGGGGTCACAGATACGCAGTATTTT.

The chain has TRBV28 and TRBJ1-5; D unclear. Between the trimmed V and J ends, which lost 2 bases and 1 base, there was a span of 9 bases. Looked up from germline, CDR1 is MDHEN and CDR2 is SYDVKM. The CDR3 runs 15 residues. The CDR3 protein is CASSLREQSNQPQHF. The CDR3 bases are TGTGCCAGCAGTTTACGAGAACAGAGCAATCAGCCCCAGCATTTT.

This sequence joins TRBV9 and TRBJ2-2; 7 positions match TRBD1. The CDR3 contains 14 residues. With V trimmed by 3 bases and J by 2 bases, 1 base remained unmatched. Germline CDR1 is SGDLS and CDR2 is YYNGEE. CDR3 sequence (DNA): TGTGCCAGCAGCGGGGACAGCAACACCGGGGAGCTGTTTTTT. Amino acids: CASSGDSNTGELFF.

V is TRBV4-1 and J is TRBJ1-1; 8 nucleotides line up with TRBD1. The CDR3 totals 17 residues. V shed 0 bases, J shed 5 bases, and the junction held 11 bases outside the gene matches. CDR1 MGHRA and CDR2 YSYEKL come from the germline V gene. CDR3 in amino acids: CASSQEQVGQGGTEAFF. The CDR3 coding sequence is TGCGCCAGCAGCCAAGAGCAGGTCGGACAGGGCGGGACTGAAGCTTTCTTT.

The rearrangement links TRBV7-2 to TRBJ1-1; D possibly corresponds to TRBD1 (5 bases). The germline gives CDR1 SGHTA, CDR2 FQGNSA. V was pared by 1 base and J by 1 base, with 10 bases between. The CDR3 runs 15 residues. The CDR3 here is CASSLVLTANTEAFF. The CDR3 coding sequence is TGTGCCAGCAGCTTAGTACTGACAGCGAACACTGAAGCTTTCTTT.

This chain uses TRBV30 with TRBJ1-2; D not resolved. Germline CDR1 is GTSNPN and CDR2 is SVGIG (reference sequence). This CDR3 has 10 residues. V lost 8 bases, J lost 8 bases, and 12 bases lay in between. CDR3 bases: TGTGCCCAGAAATCGGGAGGCTACACCTTC. It codes for CAQKSGGYTF.

This sequence joins TRBV4-3 and TRBJ2-7; TRBD1 might be the D (6 bases). The CDR3 runs 16 residues. V lost 0 bases and J lost 4, with 16 bases in between. Germline-derived CDR1 and CDR2 are LGHNA and YSLEER. The CDR3: CASSQDIQGVTYEQYF. For the CDR3, the DNA is TGCGCCAGCAGCCAAGATATACAGGGTGTCACGTACGAGCAGTACTTC.

This clone was found a few times. J is TRBJ1-3 and V is TRBV28; D is undetermined. The germline gives CDR1 MDHEN, CDR2 SYDVKM. Trimming cost V 6 bases and J 9 bases, with 9 bases left between them. The CDR3 contains 11 residues. The CDR3 loop is CASSREFTIYF. Written as DNA, the CDR3 is TGTGCCAGCAGCCGAGAATTCACCATATATTTT.

The chain has TRBV5-1 and TRBJ1-4; TRBD1 might be the D (5 bases). CDR3 length equals 16 residues. The germline CDR1 and CDR2 sequences are SGHRS and YFSETQ. V was trimmed by 0 bases and J by 7 bases, leaving 16 bases between them. CDR3 nucleotide sequence: TGCGCCAGCAGCTTGGGGGGCGGGACTGCTAGTGAAAAACTGTTTTTT. This codes for CASSLGGGTASEKLFF.

The chain couples TRBV19 to TRBJ1-2; D might be TRBD1 (6 bases). The V gene's germline CDR1 is LNHDA and CDR2 SQIVND (reference sequence). This CDR3 is built from 14 residues. Trimming shortened V by 3 bases and J by 3 bases, and 11 bases separated the two germline ends. CDR3 region: CASSMAGGDYGYTF. CDR3 DNA sequence: TGTGCCAGTAGTATGGCGGGGGGCGACTATGGCTACACCTTC.

The V and J genes are TRBV4-2 and TRBJ1-4; 7 bases are a match to TRBD1. The CDR3 sequence is 15 residues long. Germline V CDR1 and CDR2: LGHNA, YNFKEQ. The junction had 2 bases not matched to a gene; V was cut back by 0 bases and J by 4 bases. The CDR3 region has the DNA TGTGCCAGCAGCCAAGACGGACAGGATAATGAAAAACTGTTTTTT. It encodes CASSQDGQDNEKLFF.

The chain employs TRBV24-1 and TRBJ2-2; 8 bases match TRBD1. V lost 7 bases to trimming and J lost 3 bases; unmatched junction nucleotides: 3. The germline gives CDR1 KGHDR, CDR2 SFDVKD. This CDR3 region has 14 residues. The chain's CDR3 is CATRGQADTGELFF. CDR3 nucleotides: TGTGCCACCAGGGGACAGGCCGACACCGGGGAGCTGTTTTTT.

This rearrangement joins TRBV28 to TRBJ1-5; the match to TRBD1 covers 10 bases. Germline-derived CDR1 and CDR2 are MDHEN and SYDVKM. V was pared by 3 bases and J by 7 bases, with 9 bases of the junction left unmatched. CDR3 length equals 16 residues. CDR3 in amino acids: CASSLRGTGVWQPQHF. In DNA form, the CDR3 reads TGTGCCAGCAGTTTGAGAGGGACAGGGGTCTGGCAGCCCCAGCATTTT.

V is TRBV5-1 and J is TRBJ1-2; no clear D gene. From germline, CDR1 is SGHRS and CDR2 YFSETQ. Trimming left V 0 bases short and J 3 bases short, with 6 bases between. The CDR3 is 13 residues long. CDR3 bases: TGCGCCAGCAGCTTGGTCAGCGACTATGGCTACACCTTC. Its translation is CASSLVSDYGYTF.

A few counts support this clone. The chain uses TRBV7-2 and TRBJ1-1; D not resolved. CDR1 and CDR2 from the germline V gene are SGHTA and FQGNSA. CDR3 length: 14 amino acids. Trimming removed 5 bases from V and 3 bases from J, with 13 bases in between. This chain's CDR3 is CASSPTFADTEAFF. The DNA of the CDR3 is TGTGCCAGCAGCCCAACCTTTGCGGACACTGAAGCTTTCTTT.

For the CDR3, the DNA is TGTGCCAGCAGTTTCTTACTCCGGGACAAGATCTATCAGCCCCAGCATTTT. It codes for CASSFLLRDKIYQPQHF. This chain connects TRBV27 to TRBJ1-5, with a tentative D call TRBD1 (6 bases). Germline-derived CDR1 and CDR2 are MNHEY and SMNVEV (reference sequence). V dropped 3 bases and J dropped 5 bases, with 20 bases sitting between them. This CDR3 contains 17 residues.

The chain is built from TRBV9 and TRBJ2-5; no clear D gene. Germline V gene sequence: CDR1 SGDLS, CDR2 YYNGEE. V gave up 3 bases and J gave up 3 bases, with 6 bases separating them. The CDR3 is made up of 12 amino acids. CDR3 sequence (DNA): TGTGCCAGCAGCGCTGAGGAAGAGACCCAGTACTTC. This gives the protein CASSAEEETQYF.

This sequence joins TRBV19 and TRBJ2-7; possible D gene TRBD1, 6 bases. This CDR3 contains 14 residues. Germline V gene data show CDR1 as LNHDA and CDR2 as SQIVND (reference sequence). The V end lost 0 bases, the J end lost 6 bases, and 12 bases lay between the germline ends. CDR3 sequence reads: CASSIDVWTVEQYF. The CDR3, as DNA: TGTGCCAGTAGTATAGATGTTTGGACAGTCGAGCAGTACTTC.

The chain employs TRBV19 and TRBJ2-1; 9 nucleotides line up with TRBD1. The V segment lost 3 bases and the J segment 6 bases; nucleotides outside the gene matches: 6. Germline CDR1 and CDR2: LNHDA and SQIVND (reference sequence). This CDR3 spans 15 amino acids. Here the CDR3 DNA reads TGTGCCAGTAGTATGGCCGGGACAGGGCTCAATGAGCAGTTCTTC. This codes for CASSMAGTGLNEQFF.

This chain joins TRBV4-2 and TRBJ1-6; D gene uncertain. The CDR3 is 17 amino acids. Trimming pared 0 bases from V and 3 bases from J, leaving 12 bases between. Germline V gene lookup returns CDR1 LGHNA and CDR2 YNFKEQ. The CDR3 loop is CASSQDPEAVYNSPLHF. In nucleotides, the CDR3 is TGTGCCAGCAGCCAAGATCCCGAGGCCGTCTATAATTCACCCCTCCACTTT.

The chain employs TRBV7-6 and TRBJ2-1, with TRBD2 matching over 8 bases. CDR1 is SGHVS, CDR2 FNYEAQ, per germline. The length of the CDR3 is 18 residues. Losses at the gene ends were 2 bases for V and 3 bases for J; bases not matched to a gene: 12. CDR3 region: CASSLPGGAERSYNEQFF. The CDR3 nucleotides are TGTGCCAGCAGCTTACCGGGGGGGGCGGAGCGGAGCTACAATGAGCAGTTCTTC.

The V and J genes are TRBV7-9 and TRBJ2-7, with 9 bases identical to TRBD1. This CDR3 region has 17 residues. Unmatched junction bases numbered 12, after V lost 1 base and J lost 5 bases. CDR1 is SEHNR, CDR2 FQNEAQ, per germline (reference sequence). The CDR3 sequence: CASSLGGQGSSRNEQYF. The CDR3 DNA reads as TGTGCCAGCAGCTTAGGTGGACAGGGGTCGTCTAGGAACGAGCAGTACTTC.

The chain joins TRBV7-8 to TRBJ2-2; 10 nucleotides agree with TRBD2. This CDR3 region has 17 residues. J was trimmed by 4 bases and V by 5 bases; bases with no gene match: 10. Germline lookup yields CDR1 SGHVS and CDR2 FQNEAQ. The CDR3 loop is CASSPRGVAGGTGELFF. CDR3 in DNA: TGTGCCAGCAGCCCTCGGGGTGTAGCGGGGGGCACCGGGGAGCTGTTTTTT.